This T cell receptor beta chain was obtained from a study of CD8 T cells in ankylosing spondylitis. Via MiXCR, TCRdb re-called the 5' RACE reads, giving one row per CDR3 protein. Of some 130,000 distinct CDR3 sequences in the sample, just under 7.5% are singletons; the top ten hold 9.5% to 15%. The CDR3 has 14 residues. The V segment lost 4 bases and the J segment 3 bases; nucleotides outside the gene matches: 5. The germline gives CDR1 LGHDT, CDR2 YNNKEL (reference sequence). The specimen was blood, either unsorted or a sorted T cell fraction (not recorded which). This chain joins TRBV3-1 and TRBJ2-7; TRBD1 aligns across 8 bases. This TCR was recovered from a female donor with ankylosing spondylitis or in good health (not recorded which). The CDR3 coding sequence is TGTGCCAGCAGCCGCAACAGGGGGGTCTACGAGCAGTACTTC. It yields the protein CASSRNRGVYEQYF.